Listed below are T cell receptor beta chains from one sample, sequenced in a study of a mutant IDH1 vaccine in newly diagnosed glioma. Here immunoSEQ multiplex PCR was the method, and the copy in TCRdb shows in-frame clones only, minus some. Of 30,000 to 45,000 clones in the sample, about four fifths were seen once. Their antigens are not known. The source was PBMCs, collected from a glioma patient whose treatment included an IDH1 peptide vaccine. These receptors came from a man aged 40-49 years with glioma. The CDR3 runs from the conserved cysteine through the conserved F or W. D genes are given only for firm matches. Size is omitted from some rows. Given values are once, few, many or a class for expanded clones.

D	V	size	J	DNA	CDR3
NA	TRBV6-5	NA	TRBJ2-5	TGTGCCAGCAGTAGGACACGTCAAGAGACCCAGTACTTC	CASSRTRQETQYF
NA	TRBV4-1	once	TRBJ1-6	TGCGCCAGCAGCCAAGGACCGGGACGCAATAATTCACCCCTCCACTTT	CASSQGPGRNNSPLHF
NA	TRBV6-5	few	TRBJ1-1	TGTGCCAGCAGTTACAGCCCGAGAACTGAAGCTTTCTTT	CASSYSPRTEAFF
TRBD2	TRBV19	once	TRBJ2-7	TGTGCCAGTAGTAGGGGACTAGCGGGGGACCTCTCCTACGAGCAGTACTTC	CASSRGLAGDLSYEQYF
NA	TRBV18	few	TRBJ2-5	TGTGCCAGCTCACCAAGTGTAGGGGGAGAGACCCAGTACTTC	CASSPSVGGETQYF
TRBD1	TRBV29-1	NA	TRBJ1-1	TGCAGCGTTGACATCGGGACAGCGAACACTGAAGCTTTCTTT	CSVDIGTANTEAFF
NA	TRBV30	medium-sized	TRBJ2-4	TGTGCCTGGAGAGGCCAGCCGAAAAACATTCAGTACTTC	CAWRGQPKNIQYF
NA	TRBV7-7	NA	TRBJ2-5	TGTGCTAGCAGCTTAGCCGAAAGCGGGACCCAGTACTTC	CASSLAESGTQYF
NA	TRBV7-3	NA	TRBJ2-3	TGTGCCAGCAGCTTAGGTTGGGGTCCAGATACGCAGTATTTT	CASSLGWGPDTQYF
TRBD1	TRBV5-6	NA	TRBJ1-1	TGTGCCAGCAGCTTACTGGACAGGGAAACTGAAGCTTTCTTT	CASSLLDRETEAFF
TRBD1	TRBV18	NA	TRBJ2-2	TGTGCCAGCTCAGTGGACAGGGTCGGCATGGGAGCATACGACACCGGGGAGCTGTTTTTT	CASSVDRVGMGAYDTGELFF
NA	TRBV15	NA	TRBJ2-3	TGTGCCACCAGCAGAGTGGCGGGGAGCGTGGATACGCAGTATTTT	CATSRVAGSVDTQYF
NA	TRBV27	NA	TRBJ2-7	TGTGCCAGCAGTCGCCGGGACACCGGGTCGAAGCAGTACTTC	CASSRRDTGSKQYF
NA	TRBV13	NA	TRBJ1-1	TGTGCCAGCAGCCAACAGGGTACTGAAGCTTTCTTT	CASSQQGTEAFF
NA	TRBV7-9	NA	TRBJ2-7	TGTGCCAGCAGCCCCCGGGTGAGGTTGGGCGAGCAGTACTTC	CASSPRVRLGEQYF
NA	TRBV10-1	few	TRBJ2-7	TGCGCCAGCAGATCAGGGGTATGGCCCTACGAGCAGTACTTC	CASRSGVWPYEQYF
NA	TRBV9	NA	TRBJ2-3	TGTGCCAGCAGCGCCTCCCGAACAGATACGCAGTATTTT	CASSASRTDTQYF
TRBD1	TRBV2	once	TRBJ1-6	TGTGCCAGCAGGCCGGGACAGGGAAATTCACCCCTCCACTTT	CASRPGQGNSPLHF
NA	TRBV15	few	TRBJ2-3	TGTGCCACCAGCAGAGCCCCCGAGACAGGAGATACGCAGTATTTT	CATSRAPETGDTQYF
NA	TRBV5-1	once	TRBJ1-1	TGCGCCAGCAGGGCGGTTCAGGGTAACACTGAAGCTTTCTTT	CASRAVQGNTEAFF
NA	TRBV25-1	NA	TRBJ1-6	TGTGCCAGCAGTGAATACCGGGGTTCACCCCTCCACTTT	CASSEYRGSPLHF
NA	TRBV29-1	NA	TRBJ1-1	TGCAGCGTTGAATCGGAGGGGCTAACTGAAGCTTTCTTT	CSVESEGLTEAFF
NA	TRBV7-6	NA	TRBJ1-1	TGTGCCAGCAGCTTACAGGGGCTTGGGATGAACACTGAAGCTTTCTTT	CASSLQGLGMNTEAFF
NA	TRBV19	NA	TRBJ1-2	TGTGCCAGTTCGGACAGCTATGGCTACACCTTC	CASSDSYGYTF
TRBD1	TRBV5-4	once	TRBJ2-1	TGTGCCAGCAGCTTGGGGACAGGGACGAGGGAGCAGTTCTTC	CASSLGTGTREQFF
NA	TRBV29-1	few	TRBJ1-1	TGCAGCGTTTCAGCCCAGGCGACTGAAGCTTTCTTT	CSVSAQATEAFF
TRBD2	TRBV7-9	NA	TRBJ2-7	TGTGCCAGCAGCTTAAGACTAGCGGGGGGGCCGGGTGAGCAGTACTTC	CASSLRLAGGPGEQYF
NA	TRBV7-9	NA	TRBJ1-1	TGTGCCAGCAGCCCGTCGGGAGGGACGAACACTGAAGCTTTCTTT	CASSPSGGTNTEAFF
NA	TRBV5-1	NA	TRBJ1-4	TGCGCCAGCAGCGAGGGCGGGTTGATGGTTGATGAAAAACTGTTTTTT	CASSEGGLMVDEKLFF
TRBD1	TRBV18	NA	TRBJ1-6	TGTGCCAGCTCAGTCGGGACAGGGCTGGATTCACCCCTCCACTTT	CASSVGTGLDSPLHF
NA	TRBV30	NA	TRBJ2-6	TGTGCCTGGAGTGGGACAGCTGGGGCCAACGTCCTGACTTTC	CAWSGTAGANVLTF
NA	TRBV10-3	NA	TRBJ2-7	TGTGCCATCAGTGAGAATACCTACGAGCAGTACTTC	CAISENTYEQYF
NA	TRBV6-5	NA	TRBJ2-3	TGTGCCAGCAGTTTAACAGCCACCGATACGCAGTATTTT	CASSLTATDTQYF
NA	TRBV5-6	NA	TRBJ2-5	TGTGCCAGCAGCTTGTTAGTTCCGCAAGAGACCCAGTACTTC	CASSLLVPQETQYF
NA	TRBV6-5	NA	TRBJ2-2	TGTGCCAGCAGTAAAGATAGGGTTAGCGGGGAGCTGTTTTTT	CASSKDRVSGELFF
TRBD1	TRBV5-4	NA	TRBJ1-2	TGTGCCAGCAGCTTGACAGGGGTGGGTGGCTACACCTTC	CASSLTGVGGYTF
TRBD1	TRBV2	once	TRBJ2-3	TGTGCCAGCCAAGGGTACGGGACAGGGGGTCGCACAGATACGCAGTATTTT	CASQGYGTGGRTDTQYF
NA	TRBV27	NA	TRBJ1-2	TGTGCCAGCAGTTTATCGATAGGAACTGGCTACACCTTC	CASSLSIGTGYTF
NA	TRBV2	NA	TRBJ2-7	TGTGCCAGCAGGGCCTATTCCTACGAGCAGTACTTC	CASRAYSYEQYF
TRBD1	TRBV5-1	NA	TRBJ2-3	TGCGCCAGCAGCCTAGGGACAGCTAGCACAGATACGCAGTATTTT	CASSLGTASTDTQYF
TRBD2	TRBV4-2	NA	TRBJ2-2	TGTGCCAGCAGCCAACGTAGCGGGGGGGCCACCGGGGAGCTGTTTTTT	CASSQRSGGATGELFF
NA	TRBV30	NA	TRBJ2-7	TGTGCCTGGAGTAACGACAGTCCCTACGAGCAGTACTTC	CAWSNDSPYEQYF
TRBD1	TRBV15	NA	TRBJ1-2	TGTGCCACCAGCAGAGGCGGGACAGGGGTTAACTATGGCTACACCTTC	CATSRGGTGVNYGYTF
TRBD1	TRBV6-1	NA	TRBJ2-4	TGTGCAAGTCAGGGGGCACTGAACATTCAGTACTTC	CASQGALNIQYF
NA	TRBV25-1	few	TRBJ2-7	TGTGCCAGCAGTGAACTGACAGGTCCCTACGAGCAGTACTTC	CASSELTGPYEQYF
NA	TRBV18	NA	TRBJ2-7	TGTGCCAGCTCACCCCCTGGTAGGGCCGCAATGAGAGAGCAGTACTTC	CASSPPGRAAMREQYF
TRBD2	TRBV4-1	NA	TRBJ2-7	TGCGCCAGCAGCCAAGAGGGGGGACTAGCGTACGAGCAGTACTTC	CASSQEGGLAYEQYF
NA	TRBV7-9	NA	TRBJ1-1	TGTGCCAGCAGCTTAGCGCCGGAGAACACTGAAGCTTTCTTT	CASSLAPENTEAFF
NA	TRBV19	once	TRBJ1-5	TGTGCCAGTAGTATAGGTTTGGGAGGCAATCAGCCCCAGCATTTT	CASSIGLGGNQPQHF
NA	TRBV13	NA	TRBJ1-3	TGTGCCAGCAGCTTTTCAGGTTTTGGAGGAAACACCATATATTTT	CASSFSGFGGNTIYF
NA	TRBV6-5	few	TRBJ1-6	TGTGCCAGCAGTTATTCAGGGGTTTTAAATTCACCCCTCCACTTT	CASSYSGVLNSPLHF
TRBD2	TRBV5-1	NA	TRBJ2-5	TGCGCCAGCAGCTTGGTGGCGGGAGGGCCGGAGACCCAGTACTTC	CASSLVAGGPETQYF
TRBD2	TRBV7-3	few	TRBJ2-5	TGTGCCAGCAGCCTGTCCGGGACTAGCGGGGGAGAGACCCAGTACTTC	CASSLSGTSGGETQYF
NA	TRBV2	NA	TRBJ1-5	TGTGCCAGCAGTGCTCGGTCCGGAAACAATCAGCCCCAGCATTTT	CASSARSGNNQPQHF
NA	TRBV5-1	NA	TRBJ1-1	TGCGCCAGCAGCTATGGCCCGAAAGCTTTCTTT	CASSYGPKAFF
NA	TRBV10-1	NA	TRBJ1-1	TGCGCCAGCAGTGAGGACAGCAACACTGAAGCTTTCTTT	CASSEDSNTEAFF
NA	TRBV18	NA	TRBJ1-1	TGTGCCAGCTCACGGTTAGAGAACACTGAAGCTTTCTTT	CASSRLENTEAFF
TRBD2	TRBV5-1	NA	TRBJ2-1	TGCGCCAGCAGCCAGGGACTAGCGGGGATCGAGCAGTTCTTC	CASSQGLAGIEQFF
TRBD2	TRBV2	NA	TRBJ2-1	TGTGCCAGCAGTGGACCAGCGGGGGGATCTGAAGTCTTCCACAATGAGCAGTTCTTC	CASSGPAGGSEVFHNEQFF
TRBD2	TRBV18	NA	TRBJ2-5	TGTGCCAGCTCGCCGGGGGAGGGTAGGAGAGAGACCCAGTACTTC	CASSPGEGRRETQYF